Included here is one TCR beta chain sequence, with context. What it binds is not known. Since no conserved phenylalanine or tryptophan closes the CDR3, a read error is the likely cause. These data originate in a study of T cell repertoires in cytomegalovirus infection. Overall study context: Selection of CMV epitopes for the study included recently identified HLA-C-restricted and well-studied HLA-B-restricted ones.

The germline gives CDR1 SGHTA, CDR2 FQGNSA. With 3 bases removed from V and 7 bases from J, the gap between germline ends came to 12 bases. CDR3 length: 14 amino acids. One entry per CDR3 protein results from TCRdb running MiXCR on the reads. The repertoire holds roughly 800,000 distinct CDR3 sequences, with roughly 29% as singletons. This specimen consisted of cultured CD8+ T cells from PBMCs, obtained from culture after CMV antigen stimulation. This clonotype was obtained from a human donor in good health (CMV status not recorded). Some clones in this sample may be carry-over from other donors' samples. The chain employs TRBV7-2 and TRBJ1-4, with D unclear. The CDR3 sequence is CASSLKLAAEKLFL. DNA for the CDR3: TGTGCCAGCAGCTTGAAATTGGCTGCTGAAAAACTGTTTCTT.